The 2 T cell receptor beta chains presented below share a single source sample, sequenced in a study of human T cells and chemical hapten exposure. Indicated time point: patch test 1, 2 weeks after DPC sensitization. Treatment meaning: therapeutic diphenylcyclopropenone sensitization with weekly scalp DPC. TCRdb itself ran the RACE reads through MiXCR, one entry per CDR3 protein. The sample has roughly 160,000 distinct CDR3 sequences, roughly 15% seen once; the top ten hold 1.7%. The sequenced sample was whole blood, obtained in connection with sensitization to the hapten diphenylcyclopropenone (DPC). Source of these receptors: a woman in her 30s with alopecia areata. Some clones in this sample may be carry-over from other donors' samples.

The gene calls are TRBV29-1 and TRBJ2-4, with 8 nucleotides matching TRBD1. Unmatched junction bases numbered 7, after V lost 6 bases and J lost 6 bases. The CDR3 consists of 13 residues. CDR1 is SQVTM and CDR2 is ANQGSEA in the germline V gene. CDR3 DNA sequence: TGCAGCGTCCTGGGTGACAGGGGAAACATTCAGTACTTC. It translates to CSVLGDRGNIQYF. The whole variable domain, remainder taken from reference TRBV29-1 and TRBJ2-4, is SAVISQKPSRDICQRGTSLTIQCQVDSQVTMMFWYRQQPGQSLTLIATANQGSEATYESGFVIDKFPISRPNLTFSTLTVSNMSPEDSSIYLCSVLGDRGNIQYFGAGTRLSVL.

This chain joins TRBV6-5 and TRBJ2-2; 7 nucleotides line up with TRBD1. The germline V gene encodes CDR1 MNHEY and CDR2 SVGAGI. The CDR3 runs to 16 residues. The V segment lost 6 bases and the J segment 0 bases; nucleotides outside the gene matches: 7. CDR3 in amino acids: CASSHRTGTNTGELFF. The CDR3 bases are TGTGCCAGCAGCCACCGGACAGGAACGAACACCGGGGAGCTGTTTTTT.